The 32 T cell receptor beta chains in this list originate from one sample, sequenced in a study of early T cells in non-severe SARS-CoV-2 infection. TCRdb analysed the 5' RACE reads with MiXCR anew, one entry per CDR3 protein. The table records some 80,000 distinct CDR3 sequences, 9.5% to 15% of them present only once. Material: whole blood, obtained at baseline. The receptors were gathered from an adult who was a healthcare worker with PCR-confirmed SARS-CoV-2 infection or an uninfected control (not recorded which). The donor label of this sample is uncertain.

This clonotype has at least ten counts. This chain joins TRBV29-1 and TRBJ2-7; D uncertain. V lost 4 bases, J lost 2 bases, and 6 bases lay in between. The V gene's germline CDR1 is SQVTM and CDR2 ANQGSEA. This CDR3 spans 11 amino acids. CDR3 in amino acids: CSVVGTYEQYF. The CDR3 coding sequence is TGCAGCGTTGTGGGAACCTACGAGCAGTACTTC.

The J gene is TRBJ2-3, the V gene TRBV10-1; no reliable D call. The CDR3 consists of 13 residues. CDR1 and CDR2 from the germline V gene are WNHNN and SYGVQD (reference sequence). V dropped 0 bases and J dropped 5 bases, with 6 bases sitting between them. The DNA for the CDR3 is TGCGCCAGCAGTGAGTCGGGGATAGATACGCAGTATTTT. It codes for CASSESGIDTQYF.

This clonotype appeared a few times. The V and J genes are TRBV7-6 and TRBJ1-1; D is unclear. This CDR3 contains 16 residues. V was pared by 5 bases and J by 6 bases, with 22 bases between. CDR1 is SGHVS and CDR2 is FNYEAQ in the germline V gene. The CDR3 protein is CASSQNPGWVIAEAFF. The CDR3 bases are TGTGCCAGCAGCCAAAATCCCGGTTGGGTCATCGCTGAAGCTTTCTTT.

This clonotype was counted many times. J is TRBJ2-2 and V is TRBV11-2; D remains ambiguous. CDR3 size: 14 residues. The V gene lost 2 bases and the J gene lost 0 bases, with 4 bases spanning the gap. Germline V gene data show CDR1 as SGHAT and CDR2 as FQNNGV. Here the CDR3 reads CASSLLANTGELFF. The CDR3 region has the DNA TGTGCCAGCAGCTTACTTGCGAACACCGGGGAGCTGTTTTTT. The full variable domain, with the rest looked up from reference TRBV11-2 and TRBJ2-2, is EAGVAQSPRYKIIEKRQSVAFWCNPISGHATLYWYQQILGQGPKLLIQFQNNGVVDDSQLPKDRFSAERLKGVDSTLKIQPAKLEDSAVYLCASSLLANTGELFFGEGSRLTVL.

The sample holds a few counts of this clonotype. This chain joins TRBV5-4 and TRBJ1-1, with D possibly TRBD1 on 5 matching bases. The CDR3 has 12 amino acids. Germline loops: CDR1 SGHNT, CDR2 YYREEE (reference sequence). V lost 7 bases and J 7 bases, leaving 14 bases between the germline ends. CDR3 in DNA: TGTGCCAGCTTGGGGGAGGATAATGAAGCTTTCTTT. Translating gives CASLGEDNEAFF.

The rearrangement links TRBV20-1 to TRBJ1-2; a weak D match, TRBD1 (5 bases). Per germline, CDR1 DFQATT and CDR2 SNEGSKA (reference sequence). CDR3 length equals 14 residues. V was trimmed by 3 bases and J by 7 bases, leaving 18 bases between them. The CDR3 DNA sequence: TGCAGTGCTAGGGGGGAAGGAAGTGGCGGTGGCTACACCTTC. Its translation is CSARGEGSGGGYTF.

The CDR3 nucleotides read TGTGCCAGCACCGTGCCCGGGGGGATCTACGAGCAGTACTTC. Translating gives CASTVPGGIYEQYF. The rearrangement joins TRBV6-5 to TRBJ2-7; 7 bases line up with TRBD2. Germline-derived CDR1 and CDR2 are MNHEY and SVGAGI. The CDR3 covers 14 residues. V shed 7 bases, J shed 3 bases, and the junction held 9 bases outside the gene matches.

Many counts were recorded for this clonotype. The V and J genes are TRBV20-1 and TRBJ2-6, with unresolved D. CDR3 length: 15 amino acids. Germline V gene lookup returns CDR1 DFQATT and CDR2 SNEGSKA (reference sequence). V was trimmed by 0 bases and J by 3 bases, leaving 9 bases between them. In nucleotides, the CDR3 is TGCAGTGCTAGAGATCCCCGGGTTGGGGCCAACGTCCTGACTTTC. Its protein is CSARDPRVGANVLTF.

This chain connects TRBV20-1 to TRBJ2-7, with D tentatively TRBD2 (5 bases). CDR3 length: 13 residues. Germline V CDR1 and CDR2: DFQATT, SNEGSKA (reference sequence). Trimming cost V 1 base and J 3 bases, with 10 bases left between them. The CDR3 sequence is CSARGGNIYEQYF. As DNA, the CDR3 is TGCAGTGCTAGAGGAGGGAATATCTACGAGCAGTACTTC.

The genes are TRBV15 and TRBJ2-3; 7 bases fit TRBD2. The CDR3 runs to 15 residues. Germline CDR1 is LNHNV and CDR2 is YYDKDF (reference sequence). V was pared by 4 bases and J by 2 bases, with 6 bases of the junction left unmatched. This chain's CDR3 is CATSNLAEVTDTQYF. The CDR3 coding sequence is TGTGCCACCAGCAATCTAGCGGAGGTCACAGATACGCAGTATTTT.

The chain joins TRBV11-2 to TRBJ2-3, with D possibly matching TRBD1 (6 bases). Per the germline V gene, CDR1 is SGHAT and CDR2 is FQNNGV. V shed 4 bases and J shed 5 bases, with 13 bases lying between them. The CDR3 has 14 residues. CDR3 sequence (DNA): TGTGCCAGCAGCTCACCCCCAGGGGAAGATACGCAGTATTTT. It codes for CASSSPPGEDTQYF.

This clonotype was recorded a few times. V usage is TRBV7-6 and J usage is TRBJ1-1; weak D call: TRBD1 (6 bases). Between the trimmed V and J ends, which lost 1 base and 4 bases, there was a span of 10 bases. The CDR3 has 14 residues. Germline CDR1 and CDR2: SGHVS and FNYEAQ. CDR3 DNA sequence: TGTGCCAGCAGCTTAGAGGGGGATTCCACTGAAGCTTTCTTT. Translating gives CASSLEGDSTEAFF.

The chain combines TRBV6-2 or TRBV6-3 with TRBJ2-7, with 11 bases lining up with TRBD2. This CDR3 region has 14 residues. V shed 7 bases, J shed 4 bases, and the junction held 6 bases outside the gene matches. In germline, CDR1 is MNHEY, CDR2 SVGEGT. The CDR3 spells CASTLAGGVYEQYF. DNA for the CDR3: TGTGCCAGCACGCTAGCGGGGGGCGTGTACGAGCAGTACTTC.

There are a few counts of this clonotype. This chain connects TRBV12-3 or TRBV12-4 to TRBJ2-1; 12 bases line up with TRBD2. Trimming cost V 5 bases and J 9 bases; bases outside gene matches: 5. CDR3 length: 14 residues. The DNA of the CDR3 is TGTGCCAGCAGTCCTAGCGGGGGGGCCGGTGAGCAGTTCTTC. It translates to CASSPSGGAGEQFF.

This clonotype showed up just a few times. The rearrangement links TRBV4-1 to TRBJ2-1; TRBD2 matches 9 bases. The germline CDR1 and CDR2 sequences are MGHRA and YSYEKL. The CDR3 contains 15 residues. With V trimmed by 3 bases and J by 5 bases, 5 bases remained unmatched. CDR3 in amino acids: CASSQMTSGHNEQFF. In DNA, the CDR3 is TGCGCCAGCAGCCAGATGACTAGCGGACACAATGAGCAGTTCTTC.

The chain carries TRBV7-2 and TRBJ1-2; 8 nucleotides agree with TRBD1. The V gene's germline CDR1 is SGHTA and CDR2 FQGNSA. The trim removed 4 bases at V and 5 bases at J, leaving 3 bases unmatched. CDR3 length: 13 amino acids. The CDR3 region is CASSSDRVYGYTF. The DNA for the CDR3 is TGTGCCAGCAGCTCGGACAGGGTTTATGGCTACACCTTC.

This clonotype was counted at least ten times. V and J are TRBV14 and TRBJ2-3; tentative D call: TRBD2 (5 bases). Germline V gene lookup returns CDR1 SGHDN and CDR2 FVKESK. The V end was cut by 1 base, the J end by 2 bases, with 7 bases between. This CDR3 is built from 14 residues. DNA for the CDR3: TGTGCCAGCAGCCAAGGAGACTACACAGATACGCAGTATTTT. Protein product: CASSQGDYTDTQYF.

At least ten counts were recorded for this clonotype. The genes are TRBV4-1 and TRBJ1-6; 7 bases fit TRBD1. V dropped 2 bases and J dropped 4; count of bases not matched to a gene: 5. CDR3 size: 16 residues. The germline CDR1 and CDR2 sequences are MGHRA and YSYEKL. DNA for the CDR3: TGCGCCAGCAGCCAATCCCCGACAGGGTATAATTCACCCCTCCACTTT. Protein product: CASSQSPTGYNSPLHF.

The CDR3 is CASSLDPEGYGYTF. The CDR3 bases are TGTGCCAGCAGCTTAGATCCCGAGGGCTATGGCTACACCTTC. The chain is built from TRBV11-2 and TRBJ1-2, with D uncertain. V lost 0 bases to trimming and J lost 4 bases, with 9 bases between them. The CDR3 totals 14 residues. Looked up from germline, CDR1 is SGHAT and CDR2 is FQNNGV.

In this sample, this clonotype turned up a few times. The chain joins TRBV5-1 to TRBJ2-7; TRBD1 agrees at 8 bases. Germline V gene data show CDR1 as SGHRS and CDR2 as YFSETQ. V lost 4 bases and J lost 4; bases outside the gene matches: 7. The CDR3 spans 14 residues. CDR3 nucleotides: TGCGCCAGCAGCCTGGACAGGGCCACTTACGAGCAGTACTTC. It is translated as CASSLDRATYEQYF.

The chain joins TRBV7-2 to TRBJ2-5, with a tentative D call TRBD2 (5 bases). Trimming took 2 bases from V and 2 from J, leaving 6 bases between them. The CDR3 consists of 13 residues. The V gene's germline CDR1 is SGHTA and CDR2 FQGNSA. CDR3 bases: TGTGCCAGCAGCTTAAGCGGACAAGAGACCCAGTACTTC. Its translation: CASSLSGQETQYF.

The rearrangement uses TRBV5-8 and TRBJ2-1; D unresolved. The CDR3 has 15 residues. The V end was cut by 4 bases, the J end by 8 bases, with 19 bases between. Per the germline V gene, CDR1 is SGHTS and CDR2 is YDEGEE. The CDR3: CASSPPWAPRDEQFF. CDR3 DNA sequence: TGTGCCAGCAGCCCACCTTGGGCCCCAAGGGATGAGCAGTTCTTC.

This clonotype was seen a handful of times. The chain is built from TRBV12-3 or TRBV12-4 and TRBJ2-7; no reliable D call. Trimming left V 1 base short and J 6 bases short, with 10 bases between. This CDR3 region has 13 residues. The CDR3 DNA follows: TGTGCCAGCAGTTTAGTGTCAGCATCCGAGCAGTACTTC. Translating gives CASSLVSASEQYF.

This clonotype was seen a handful of times. The chain links TRBV11-2 to TRBJ2-3; D uncertain. The length of the CDR3 is 15 residues. Germline CDR1 SGHAT, CDR2 FQNNGV. Trimming took 4 bases from V and 2 from J, leaving 13 bases between them. The CDR3 reads CASSSWTDFTDTQYF. The CDR3, as DNA: TGTGCCAGCAGCTCCTGGACCGATTTCACAGATACGCAGTATTTT.

The chain joins TRBV19 to TRBJ2-1; 7 bases are shared with TRBD2. The CDR3 runs 13 residues. V lost 9 bases and J lost 7; bases outside the gene matches: 9. Germline V gene lookup returns CDR1 LNHDA and CDR2 SQIVND (reference sequence). The CDR3 sequence: CASHVGGGNEQFF. CDR3 bases: TGTGCCAGCCACGTCGGGGGAGGGAATGAGCAGTTCTTC.

This clonotype was counted between two and nine times. V usage is TRBV10-3 and J usage is TRBJ2-7; 8 nucleotides align to TRBD1. The CDR3 has 12 residues. Germline V gene data show CDR1 as ENHRY and CDR2 as SYGVKD. J lost 4 bases, V lost 10 bases, and 6 bases had no gene match. In DNA, the CDR3 is TGTGCCACCGGACAGGGTGGTTACGAGCAGTACTTC. As protein: CATGQGGYEQYF.

The chain is built from TRBV20-1 and TRBJ1-6; D not certain. The CDR3 has 12 residues. V lost 0 bases and J 8 bases, leaving 5 bases between the germline ends. Germline loops: CDR1 DFQATT, CDR2 SNEGSKA (reference sequence). The CDR3 DNA sequence: TGCAGTGCTAGAGATGGGGATTCACCCCTCCACTTT. This translates into CSARDGDSPLHF.

In this sample, this clonotype turned up many times. DNA for the CDR3: TGTGCCAGCAGCCAAGTACAGGGGAATTCACCCCTCCACTTT. Translation gives CASSQVQGNSPLHF. The genes are TRBV3-1 and TRBJ1-6; TRBD1 aligns across 7 bases. Germline trimming cut 1 base from V and 7 bases from J; bases unmatched to any gene: 1. This CDR3 has 14 amino acids. In germline, CDR1 is LGHDT, CDR2 YNNKEL (reference sequence).

This clonotype was observed a few times. The V call is TRBV20-1, the J call TRBJ2-7; the D is unclear. The length of the CDR3 is 10 residues. Germline V gene data show CDR1 as DFQATT and CDR2 as SNEGSKA (reference sequence). Trimming stripped 5 bases from V and 3 bases from J, with 5 bases between. In DNA form, the CDR3 reads TGCAGTGCTGGCCACTACGAGCAGTACTTC. Protein sequence: CSAGHYEQYF.

This clonotype was observed a handful of times. This chain links TRBV9 with TRBJ1-1; unclear D gene. The ends were cut back, 4 bases at V and 2 bases at J, with 18 bases in the middle. CDR3 length: 16 residues. The germline V gene has CDR1 SGDLS and CDR2 YYNGEE. The chain's CDR3 is CASSPPTQSTNTEAFF. CDR3 nucleotide sequence: TGTGCCAGCAGCCCCCCAACACAGTCTACTAACACTGAAGCTTTCTTT.

Only a few counts were recorded for this clonotype. This chain joins TRBV7-9 and TRBJ1-1; D ambiguous. Per germline, CDR1 SEHNR and CDR2 FQNEAQ (reference sequence). V lost 5 bases and J lost 14, with 12 bases in between. The CDR3 spans 10 residues. This chain's CDR3 is CASSLTAPFF. CDR3 sequence (DNA): TGTGCCAGCAGCCTGACGGCCCCCTTCTTT. The full variable domain, with the rest looked up from reference TRBV7-9 and TRBJ1-1, is DTGVSQNPRHKITKRGQNVTFRCDPISEHNRLYWYRQTLGQGPEFLTYFQNEAQLEKSRLLSDRFSAERPKGSFSTLEIQRTEQGDSAMYLCASSLTAPFFGQGTRLTVV.

The chain uses TRBV20-1 and TRBJ2-3; 7 nucleotides match TRBD2. The CDR3 is made up of 15 amino acids. Germline loops: CDR1 DFQATT, CDR2 SNEGSKA (reference sequence). V gave up 0 bases and J gave up 5 bases; unmatched junction bases: 8. CDR3 sequence: CSARDGGRSGDTQYF. In nucleotides, the CDR3 is TGCAGTGCTAGAGATGGCGGGAGATCTGGAGATACGCAGTATTTT.